A single sample gave rise to the 17 T cell receptor beta chains below, sequenced in a study of T cells after yellow fever vaccination. TCRdb re-derived calls from the 5' RACE reads in MiXCR, one entry per CDR3 protein. The table records under 550,000 distinct CDR3 sequences, 21% of them present only once. The sequencing here drew on PBMCs, taken approximately 22 days after the first yellow fever vaccination. These receptors came from a man younger than 35 who received the YFV17D yellow fever vaccine.

This clonotype was observed a few times. This rearrangement joins TRBV4-2 to TRBJ2-1; tentatively, D is TRBD1 (5 bases). The CDR3 sequence is 15 residues long. Germline V gene data show CDR1 as LGHNA and CDR2 as YNFKEQ. The V end lost 4 bases, the J end lost 8 bases, and 18 bases lay between the germline ends. DNA of the CDR3: TGTGCCAGCAGCCCCGTCGTGCAGGGTAACTATGAGCAGTTCTTC. Protein product: CASSPVVQGNYEQFF.

V gene TRBV15 combines with J gene TRBJ2-5; possible D gene TRBD2, 6 bases. Germline CDR1 is LNHNV and CDR2 is YYDKDF (reference sequence). Between the trimmed V and J ends, which lost 0 bases and 4 bases, there was a span of 12 bases. The CDR3 runs 15 residues. The CDR3 DNA reads TGTGCCACCAGCAGAGATGCAGGGAGGTCAGAGACCCAGTACTTC. Its protein product is CATSRDAGRSETQYF.

This clonotype appeared once. The CDR3 region is CAWSDGISTYEQYF. CDR3 DNA: TGTGCCTGGAGTGACGGAATCTCCACCTACGAGCAGTACTTC. The chain is built from TRBV30 and TRBJ2-7; D gene uncertain. V gave up 1 base and J gave up 2 bases, with 12 bases separating them. Germline assignment: CDR1 GTSNPN and CDR2 SVGIG (reference sequence). The CDR3 covers 14 residues.

The V gene is TRBV12-3 or TRBV12-4, the J gene TRBJ2-5; D gene uncertain. Deletions cut 6 bases from V and 3 bases from J, with 11 bases between. The CDR3 has 13 amino acids. The CDR3 bases are TGTGCCAGCAGACCCGGTGGGGAAGAGACCCAGTACTTC. This sequence encodes CASRPGGEETQYF.

The chain has TRBV29-1 and TRBJ2-3, with 8 bases identical to TRBD1. CDR1 is SQVTM and CDR2 is ANQGSEA in the germline V gene. This CDR3 region has 13 residues. The junction had 8 bases not matched to a gene; V was cut back by 7 bases and J by 5 bases. CDR3 coding DNA: TGCAGCGCCTCCAGGGGGCCGGGAGATACGCAGTATTTT. As protein: CSASRGPGDTQYF.

This chain uses TRBV20-1 with TRBJ2-3, with 8 bases lining up with TRBD2. There are 15 residues in the CDR3. Germline V CDR1 and CDR2: DFQATT, SNEGSKA (reference sequence). V lost 0 bases, J lost 3 bases, and 5 bases stayed unmatched. The CDR3 bases are TGCAGTGCTAGAGACCCAGCGGGGGCGACAGATACGCAGTATTTT. It specifies CSARDPAGATDTQYF.

This clonotype was detected many times. The gene calls are TRBV5-1 and TRBJ2-2, with TRBD1 matching 9 bases. CDR3 length: 16 amino acids. CDR1 and CDR2 from the germline V gene are SGHRS and YFSETQ. The V and J ends lost 6 bases and 0 bases, in that order; junction bases with no gene match: 6. The CDR3 reads CASTPGQGANTGELFF. The CDR3 DNA reads TGCGCCAGCACCCCGGGACAGGGCGCGAACACCGGGGAGCTGTTTTTT. Using reference TRBV5-1 and TRBJ2-2 for the parts outside the CDR3, the full variable domain is KAGVTQTPRYLIKTRGQQVTLSCSPISGHRSVSWYQQTPGQGLQFLFEYFSETQRNKGNFPGRFSGRQFSNSRSEMNVSTLELGDSALYLCASTPGQGANTGELFFGEGSRLTVL.

The chain is built from TRBV3-1 and TRBJ2-3, with D uncertain. The CDR3 has 17 amino acids. The germline gives CDR1 LGHDT, CDR2 YNNKEL (reference sequence). V was clipped by 4 bases and J by 2 bases, with 19 bases between them. CDR3 in amino acids: CASSPMLGEVFTDTQYF. For the CDR3, the DNA is TGTGCCAGCAGCCCCATGTTAGGTGAAGTATTCACAGATACGCAGTATTTT.

The genes are TRBV7-9 and TRBJ1-3; no definite D call. The V gene lost 4 bases and the J gene lost 0 bases, with 10 bases spanning the gap. This CDR3 comprises 15 residues. CDR1 is SEHNR, CDR2 FQNEAQ, per germline (reference sequence). CDR3 nucleotides: TGTGCCAGCAGCTCCCCTGGTGACTCTGGAAACACCATATATTTT. Its protein is CASSSPGDSGNTIYF.

This clonotype was picked up a small number of times. The CDR3 loop is CASSPPSGPLQETQYF. CDR3 sequence (DNA): TGTGCCAGCAGCCCTCCTAGCGGCCCCCTCCAAGAGACCCAGTACTTC. V usage is TRBV6-4 and J usage is TRBJ2-5; TRBD2 matches 7 bases. Germline loops: CDR1 MRHNA, CDR2 SNTAGT. Unmatched junction bases numbered 11, after V lost 6 bases and J lost 1 base. There are 16 residues in the CDR3.

The rearrangement uses TRBV12-3 or TRBV12-4 and TRBJ1-1; 12 positions match TRBD1. This CDR3 contains 14 residues. The V and J ends lost 6 bases and 10 bases, in that order; junction bases with no gene match: 9. DNA of the CDR3: TGTGCCAGCAGCCCGGGACAGGGGGCCCCCGGAGCTTTCTTT. Translation gives CASSPGQGAPGAFF.

A few counts support this clonotype. The rearrangement links TRBV9 to TRBJ1-6; 7 bases are a match to TRBD1. V was clipped by 3 bases and J by 4 bases; unmatched bases: 4. CDR1 is SGDLS and CDR2 is YYNGEE in the germline V gene. The CDR3 is made up of 15 amino acids. In DNA, the CDR3 is TGTGCCAGCAGCGCCACGACAGGGTATAATTCACCCCTCCACTTT. Amino acids: CASSATTGYNSPLHF.

For this clonotype: One end of the junction varies from germline; a read error may be responsible. The V and J genes are TRBV3-1 and TRBJ2-3, with 7 bases fitting TRBD2. This CDR3 region has 16 residues. Germline CDR1 is LGHDT and CDR2 is YNNKEL (reference sequence). CDR3 region: CATSQDGRSFADTQYF. In DNA, the CDR3 is TGTGCCACCAGCCAAGACGGGAGGAGTTTTGCAGATACGCAGTATTTT.

J is TRBJ1-1 and V is TRBV21-1. TRBV21-1 is a recognized pseudogene. This CDR3 has 14 residues. This CDR3 is CASSKDLGNTEAFF. In nucleotides, the CDR3 is TGTGCCAGCAGCAAAGATCTAGGGAACACTGAAGCTTTCTTT.

The chain uses TRBV20-1 and TRBJ2-7, with D maybe TRBD1 (5 bases). This CDR3 has 12 amino acids. CDR1 and CDR2 (germline): DFQATT, SNEGSKA (reference sequence). The CDR3 loop reads CSSGPGQSEQYF. CDR3 in DNA: TGCAGCTCAGGGCCAGGCCAATCCGAGCAGTACTTC.

This clonotype has a handful of counts. The gene calls are TRBV12-3 or TRBV12-4 and TRBJ1-2; the D is unclear. V was clipped by 3 bases and J by 5 bases, with 7 bases between them. This CDR3 spans 12 amino acids. This CDR3 is CASSFSRYGYTF. The DNA for the CDR3 is TGTGCCAGCAGTTTCTCCAGATATGGCTACACCTTC.

The chain employs TRBV6-1 and TRBJ2-2, with no clear D. The CDR3 totals 13 residues. V lost 7 bases and J 0 bases, leaving 6 bases between the germline ends. In germline, CDR1 is MNHNS, CDR2 SASEGT. The CDR3 DNA reads TGTGCCAGCAAAAGAACGAACACCGGGGAGCTGTTTTTT. Translating gives CASKRTNTGELFF.